One sample yielded the 9 T cell receptor beta chains listed below, sequenced in a study of T-cell memory formation after mild COVID-19. TCRdb redid the calling of the 5' RACE reads with MiXCR, one entry per CDR3 protein. The data contain fewer than 650,000 distinct CDR3 sequences, 20% to 25% of them singletons. The sequenced sample consisted of PBMCs or a T cell subset sorted from them (not recorded which). These receptors all come from an adult woman who had mild COVID-19 (a few samples of this study predate the infection). Cell type and time point are not known.

This clonotype was picked up a small number of times. J is TRBJ1-5 and V is TRBV2; D possibly corresponds to TRBD1 (6 bases). The CDR3 is 14 residues long. The germline V gene encodes CDR1 SNHLY and CDR2 FYNNEI. Trimming pared 6 bases from V and 7 bases from J, leaving 16 bases between. CDR3 nucleotides: TGTGCCAGCAGGGAGGCAGGGGCGGTCCAGCCCCAGCATTTT. Protein product: CASREAGAVQPQHF.

The V and J genes are TRBV25-1 and TRBJ2-3; D not resolved. This CDR3 has 14 amino acids. Trimming removed 1 base from V and 2 bases from J, with 7 bases in between. The V gene's germline CDR1 is MGHDK and CDR2 SYGVNS. This CDR3 is CASSEFSLTDTQYF. The CDR3 DNA is TGTGCCAGCAGTGAATTTTCCCTCACAGATACGCAGTATTTT.

The rearrangement links TRBV20-1 to TRBJ2-7, with a weak D call TRBD1 (7 bases). The CDR3 extends over 15 amino acids. V lost 0 bases, J lost 0 bases, and 12 bases lay in between. The germline V gene has CDR1 DFQATT and CDR2 SNEGSKA (reference sequence). The CDR3 DNA reads TGCAGTGCTAGAGATCCAGGGGGGCCCTCCTACGAGCAGTACTTC. This translates into CSARDPGGPSYEQYF.

The chain employs TRBV2 and TRBJ2-1, with D tentatively TRBD2 (7 bases). Trimming shortened V by 1 base and J by 5 bases, and 12 bases separated the two germline ends. The CDR3 runs to 15 residues. Germline V lookup: CDR1 SNHLY, CDR2 FYNNEI. CDR3 nucleotide sequence: TGTGCCAGCAGTGAAGAGGGGGGGCGCAACAATGAGCAGTTCTTC. Translating gives CASSEEGGRNNEQFF.

The chain links TRBV24-1 to TRBJ2-3, with D hard to call. The germline V gene encodes CDR1 KGHDR and CDR2 SFDVKD. Trimming cost V 0 bases and J 4 bases, with 10 bases left between them. The CDR3 is made up of 15 amino acids. Written as DNA, the CDR3 is TGTGCCACCAGTGATTTGCCTGGAAGCGCAGATACGCAGTATTTT. Translated: CATSDLPGSADTQYF.

The gene calls are TRBV13 and TRBJ2-2; 9 bases align to TRBD1. Germline V CDR1 and CDR2: PRHDT, FYEKMQ (reference sequence). The CDR3 has 16 residues. V was pared by 1 base and J by 1 base, with 1 base of the junction left unmatched. CDR3 loop: CASSLVGQGNTGELFF. In DNA, the CDR3 is TGTGCCAGCAGCTTAGTGGGACAGGGGAACACCGGGGAGCTGTTTTTT.

Only a few counts were recorded for this clonotype. This chain connects TRBV18 to TRBJ1-5; D is unclear. Germline CDR1 and CDR2: KGHSH and LQKENI. This CDR3 comprises 15 residues. The V end lost 2 bases, the J end lost 0 bases, and 8 bases lay between the germline ends. Here the CDR3 reads CASSPRRYSNQPQHF. The CDR3 nucleotides are TGTGCCAGCTCACCAAGGCGGTATAGCAATCAGCCCCAGCATTTT.

J is TRBJ2-1 and V is TRBV7-9; TRBD2 is a possible D gene (6 bases). CDR3 size: 15 residues. CDR1 is SEHNR, CDR2 FQNEAQ, per germline (reference sequence). Trimming left V 4 bases short and J 9 bases short, with 19 bases between. CDR3 sequence reads: CASSSSLALGGEQFF. CDR3 nucleotide sequence: TGTGCCAGCAGCTCTTCACTAGCCCTGGGGGGTGAGCAGTTCTTC.

This clonotype has a handful of counts. The V gene is TRBV5-1, the J gene TRBJ2-7; TRBD2 agrees at 8 bases. Germline V lookup: CDR1 SGHRS, CDR2 YFSETQ. The CDR3 is 14 residues long. Unmatched junction bases numbered 4, after V lost 2 bases and J lost 3 bases. In DNA form, the CDR3 reads TGCGCCAGCAGCTTACCGGGACTAGGCTACGAGCAGTACTTC. It specifies CASSLPGLGYEQYF.